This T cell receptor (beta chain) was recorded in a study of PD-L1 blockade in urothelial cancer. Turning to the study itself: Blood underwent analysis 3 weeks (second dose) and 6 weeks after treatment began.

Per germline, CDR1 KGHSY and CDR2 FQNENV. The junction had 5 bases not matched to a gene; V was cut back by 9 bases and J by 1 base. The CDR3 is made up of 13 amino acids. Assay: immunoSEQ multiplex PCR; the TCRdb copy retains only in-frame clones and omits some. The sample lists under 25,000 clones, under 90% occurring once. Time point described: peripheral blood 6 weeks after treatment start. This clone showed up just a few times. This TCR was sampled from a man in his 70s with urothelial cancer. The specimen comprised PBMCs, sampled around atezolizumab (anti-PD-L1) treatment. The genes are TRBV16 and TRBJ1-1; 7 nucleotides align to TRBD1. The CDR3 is CASTGQRNTEAFF. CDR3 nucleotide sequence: TGTGCCAGTACGGGACAGCGGAACACTGAAGCTTTCTTT.